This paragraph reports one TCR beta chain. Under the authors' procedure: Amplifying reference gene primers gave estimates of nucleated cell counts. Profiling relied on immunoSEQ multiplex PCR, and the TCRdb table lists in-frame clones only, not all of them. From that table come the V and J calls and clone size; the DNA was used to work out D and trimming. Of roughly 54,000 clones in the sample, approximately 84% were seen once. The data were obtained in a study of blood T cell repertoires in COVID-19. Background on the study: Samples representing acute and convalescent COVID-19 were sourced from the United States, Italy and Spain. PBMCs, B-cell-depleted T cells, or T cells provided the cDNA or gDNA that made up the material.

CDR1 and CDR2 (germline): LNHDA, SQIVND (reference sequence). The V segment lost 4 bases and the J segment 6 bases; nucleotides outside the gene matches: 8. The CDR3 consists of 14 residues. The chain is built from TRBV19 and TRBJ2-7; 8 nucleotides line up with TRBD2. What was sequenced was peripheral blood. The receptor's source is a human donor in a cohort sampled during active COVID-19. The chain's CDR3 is CASSNGLATAEQYF. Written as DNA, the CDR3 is TGTGCCAGTAGTAACGGACTAGCTACCGCCGAGCAGTACTTC.